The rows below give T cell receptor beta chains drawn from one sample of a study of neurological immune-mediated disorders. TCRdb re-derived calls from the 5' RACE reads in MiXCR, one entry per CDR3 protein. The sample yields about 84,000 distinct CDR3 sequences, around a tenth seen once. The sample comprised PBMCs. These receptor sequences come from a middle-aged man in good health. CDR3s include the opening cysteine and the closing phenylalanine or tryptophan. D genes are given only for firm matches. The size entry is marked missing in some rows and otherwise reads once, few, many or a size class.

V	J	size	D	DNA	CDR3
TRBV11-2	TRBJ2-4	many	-	TGTGCCAGCAGCTTAGATTCGGCAGGGGCCAAAAACATTCAGTACTTC	CASSLDSAGAKNIQYF
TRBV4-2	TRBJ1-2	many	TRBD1	TGTGCCAGCAGCCCAGGGGGGAGTTATGGCTACACCTTC	CASSPGGSYGYTF
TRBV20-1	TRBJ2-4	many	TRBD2	TGCAGTGCTATCAGGGTAGCGGGAGTTTCTGGAAACATTCAGTACTTC	CSAIRVAGVSGNIQYF
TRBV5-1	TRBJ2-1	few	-	TGCGCCAGCAGCTTGGGGGGCCTCTACAATGAGCAGTTCTTC	CASSLGGLYNEQFF
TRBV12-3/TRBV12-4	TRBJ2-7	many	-	TGTGCCAGCAGTTTACTCGAGGGGAGCTCCTACGAGCAGTACTTC	CASSLLEGSSYEQYF
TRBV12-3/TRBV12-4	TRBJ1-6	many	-	TGTGCCAGCTCGTTTGGGACGGTTAATTCACCCCTCCACTTT	CASSFGTVNSPLHF
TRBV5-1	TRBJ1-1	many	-	TGCGCCAGCAGCTTCTGGGGGGGCACTGAAGCTTTCTTT	CASSFWGGTEAFF
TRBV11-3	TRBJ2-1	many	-	TGTGCCAGCAGCTTAGATAATCTCGACAGAACCGAGCAGTTCTTC	CASSLDNLDRTEQFF
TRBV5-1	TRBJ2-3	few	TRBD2	TGCGCCAGCAGCTTGGGGTTGACTAGCGGGGGTGAAGATACGCAGTATTTT	CASSLGLTSGGEDTQYF
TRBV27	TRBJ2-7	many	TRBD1	TGTGCCAGCAGTGCGCCGGGACAGCTTTCCTACGAGCAGTACTTC	CASSAPGQLSYEQYF
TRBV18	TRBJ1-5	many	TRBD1	TGTGCCAGCTCACGAAGAGACGGACAGGGTGATCAGCCCCAGCATTTT	CASSRRDGQGDQPQHF
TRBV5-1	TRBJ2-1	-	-	TGCGCCAGCAGCTTGGCCGAGACCTCTGGGAGCTCCTACAATGAGCAGTTCTTC	CASSLAETSGSSYNEQFF
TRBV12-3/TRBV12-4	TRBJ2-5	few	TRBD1	TGTGCCAGCAGTCCAACAGGGGGAGGAGAGACCCAGTACTTC	CASSPTGGGETQYF
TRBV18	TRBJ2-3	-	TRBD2	TGTGCCAGCACCAGACTAGCGGGAGAGGTGACAGATACGCAGTATTTT	CASTRLAGEVTDTQYF
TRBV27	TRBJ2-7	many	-	TGTGCCAGCAGTTTAGCGGTAGTTCCCTACGAGCAGTACTTC	CASSLAVVPYEQYF
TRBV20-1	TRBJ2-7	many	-	TGCAGTGCGGCGTATTTTGAGTCCACGGGGACCTACGAGCAGTACTTC	CSAAYFESTGTYEQYF
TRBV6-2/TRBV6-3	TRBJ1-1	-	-	TGTGCCAGCAGCCTCAGTGATGGGTGGTCCACTGAAGCTTTCTTT	CASSLSDGWSTEAFF
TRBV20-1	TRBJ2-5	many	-	TGCAGTGCTCTCCCTAGCTTAACAGTGACCCAGTACTTC	CSALPSLTVTQYF
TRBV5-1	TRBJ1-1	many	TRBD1	TGCGCCAGCAGCTTGGGGTTGACAGGGCAAACTGAAGCTTTCTTT	CASSLGLTGQTEAFF
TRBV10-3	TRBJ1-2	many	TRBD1	TGTGCCATCAGCGATTTCGACAGGGACACGTATGGCTACACCTTC	CAISDFDRDTYGYTF
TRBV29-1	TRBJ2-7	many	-	TGCAGCGTTTCGGATTATTCCTACGAGCAGTACTTC	CSVSDYSYEQYF
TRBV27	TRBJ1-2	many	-	TGTGCCAGCAGTTCGCTAAAAACAGGGCAGGCTGGCTACACCTTC	CASSSLKTGQAGYTF
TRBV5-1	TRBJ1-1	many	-	TGCGCCAGCAGCTTGGTCCTGAACACTGAAGCTTTCTTT	CASSLVLNTEAFF
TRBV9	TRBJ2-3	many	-	TGTGCCAGCAGCTTTTCCCGACAGGATTCGCAGTATTTT	CASSFSRQDSQYF
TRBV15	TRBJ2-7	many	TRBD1	TGTGCCACCAGCCCTCGGGACAGGGGTTACGAGCAGTACTTC	CATSPRDRGYEQYF
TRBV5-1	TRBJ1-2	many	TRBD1	TGCGCCAGCATCTACCCGACAGGGGGCGATGGCTACACCTTC	CASIYPTGGDGYTF
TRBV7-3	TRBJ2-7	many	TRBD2	TGTGCCAGCAGCCCTAGCGGGAGCTCCTACGAGCAGTACTTC	CASSPSGSSYEQYF
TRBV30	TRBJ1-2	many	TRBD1	TGTGCCTGGAATCGGATTTCCAGACAGGGGAACTATGGCTACACCTTC	CAWNRISRQGNYGYTF
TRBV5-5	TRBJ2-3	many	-	TGTGCCAGCAGCTTGGACGGGCCAACGCAGTATTTT	CASSLDGPTQYF
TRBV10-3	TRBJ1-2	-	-	TGTGCCATCAGTGAGTCGAGAGCAGCTAACTATGGCTACGCCTTC	CAISESRAANYGYAF
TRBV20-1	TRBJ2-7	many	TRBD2	TGCAGTGCTAGAGATCCAGCGGGGGGGACCTACGAGCAGTACTTC	CSARDPAGGTYEQYF
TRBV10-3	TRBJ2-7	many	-	TGTGCCACCCGACCGGGAGTGGTCTACGAGCAGTACTTC	CATRPGVVYEQYF
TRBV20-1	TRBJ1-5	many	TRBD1	TGCAGTGCTACCGGGACAGGGGCCCAGCCCCAGCATTTT	CSATGTGAQPQHF
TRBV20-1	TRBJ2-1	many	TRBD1	TGCAGTGCTATCCGACTGGGCCGGGACAGGGTAAATCGCGGCAATGAGCAGTTCTTC	CSAIRLGRDRVNRGNEQFF
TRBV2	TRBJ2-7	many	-	TGTGCCAGCAGTGAACAGGGCGCCTACGAGCAGTACTTC	CASSEQGAYEQYF
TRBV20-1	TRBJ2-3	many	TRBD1	TGCAGTGCTAGCGGACAGGGGCCCTCAGATACGCAGTATTTT	CSASGQGPSDTQYF
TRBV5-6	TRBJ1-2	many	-	TGTGCCAGCAGCTACAAATCGACCGGGGGCTATGGCTACACCTTC	CASSYKSTGGYGYTF
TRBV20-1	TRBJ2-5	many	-	TGCAGTGCTATGCTGGACCCTGGAGAGACCCAGTACTTC	CSAMLDPGETQYF
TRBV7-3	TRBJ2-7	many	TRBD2	TGTGCCAGCAGCTCCGGGCAGACTAGCGGGAGGAGCTCCTACGAGCAGTACTTC	CASSSGQTSGRSSYEQYF
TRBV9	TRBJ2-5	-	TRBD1	TGTGCCAGCAGCGTAGGGACAGGGGGTCGGGAGACCCAGTACTTC	CASSVGTGGRETQYF
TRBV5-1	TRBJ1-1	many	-	TGCGCCAGCAGCTTGGTTTCCCCCCTGAACACTGAAGCTTTCTTT	CASSLVSPLNTEAFF
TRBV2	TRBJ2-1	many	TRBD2	TGTGCCAGCGGGGGTCGGGGTAGCGGGAGTCATGAGCAGTTCTTC	CASGGRGSGSHEQFF